These T cell receptor beta chains were read from a single sample in a study of STAT3 mutations in large granular lymphocyte leukemia. Data came from immunoSEQ multiplex PCR; TCRdb stores just in-frame clones and leaves some out. Of some 7,200 clones listed, under 85% are singletons. The sequencing input was peripheral blood mononuclear cells. Source of these receptors: a woman in her thirties or forties with T-cell large granular lymphocyte leukemia. Some clones in this sample may be carry-over from other donors' samples. The conserved cysteine and the conserved F or W are not part of the CDR3 here.

TRBV4-3	TRBJ2-7	ASSQMWTGQAYEQY
TRBV18	TRBJ2-7	ASSPGTGAYEQY
TRBV25-1	TRBJ2-7	ASSEGGHYEQY
TRBV5-5	TRBJ1-1	ASSLGTADSTEAF
TRBV5-1	TRBJ1-5	ASSPGSLNGNQPQH
TRBV18	TRBJ1-2	ASSPSIDRNYGYT
TRBV28	TRBJ2-5	ASSLGARGRRETQY
TRBV7-9	TRBJ1-1	ASSLGVGEQPNTEAF
TRBV7-9	TRBJ2-7	ASSSPGRAGGSYEQY
TRBV29-1	TRBJ2-5	SVQGLGETQY
TRBV30	TRBJ1-1	AWVRVDRTEAF
TRBV30	TRBJ1-3	AWTNRDSGNTIY
TRBV5-1	TRBJ1-2	ASTSDRNGYT
TRBV5-4	TRBJ2-7	ASSLGGTGGEQY
TRBV18	TRBJ1-6	ASSPSARDSPLH
TRBV7-2	TRBJ1-2	ASSLASTGGYT
TRBV15	TRBJ2-5	ATRDRQIETQY
TRBV5-1	TRBJ2-1	ASSPGPYNEQF
TRBV27	TRBJ2-1	ASSLRGTGIEQF
TRBV7-2	TRBJ1-1	ASSPGMNTEAF
TRBV5-1	TRBJ2-7	ASRGSGRVYEQY
TRBV5-1	TRBJ2-7	ASSLEQGALTYEQY
TRBV30	TRBJ2-1	AWSGLGWNEQF
TRBV7-9	TRBJ2-1	ASSPGTYNEQF
TRBV6-6	TRBJ2-3	ASSHLQGGTDTQY
TRBV30	TRBJ2-2	AWSPRGGTGELF
TRBV5-1	TRBJ1-1	ASSLAGWGTEAF
TRBV7-2	TRBJ1-2	ASSLALGTTNYGYT
TRBV6-5	TRBJ1-2	ASGANYGYT
TRBV18	TRBJ1-5	ASSPRSLGELGNQPQH
TRBV7-9	TRBJ1-2	ASSLDPYGYT
TRBV7-9	TRBJ1-2	ASSTTQGASGYGYT
TRBV30	TRBJ2-5	CLDFSGETQY
TRBV30	TRBJ2-6	AWDREANVLT
TRBV5-1	TRBJ1-1	ASSFGGDGTEAF
TRBV6-5	TRBJ2-7	ASSFGLAAEQY
TRBV5-4	TRBJ2-7	ASSSWTGTPEQY
TRBV13	TRBJ2-7	ASSLSGLGISEQY
TRBV19	TRBJ1-2	ASSIIPGGDGYGYT
TRBV18	TRBJ1-1	ASSPGGGRRNTEAF
TRBV18	TRBJ1-1	ASSPASVNTEAF
TRBV5-4	TRBJ1-1	AGSTVMNTEAF
TRBV15	TRBJ2-7	ATSRDRGREQY
TRBV30	TRBJ1-1	AWSPGQRTEAF
TRBV28	TRBJ2-7	ASSFGLRDYEQY
TRBV30	TRBJ2-5	AWSVVRETQY
TRBV19	TRBJ2-7	ASSIQGRDEQY
TRBV5-1	TRBJ1-2	ASSLGTENYGYT
TRBV29-1	TRBJ1-1	SVKRGRWYTEAF
TRBV29-1	TRBJ1-5	SARQGNDQPQH
TRBV18	TRBJ1-6	ASSPTEGTLNSPLH
TRBV7-9	TRBJ2-7	ASSFRNSYEQY
TRBV6-6	TRBJ1-5	ASTIGGERNQPQH
TRBV7-3	TRBJ2-1	ASSGPGQFRGDEQF
TRBV7-2	TRBJ1-5	ASSLYQDGNQPQH
TRBV5-1	TRBJ2-7	ASSSDRGPYEQY
TRBV4-3	TRBJ1-2	ASSQAGRKWTNYGYT
TRBV25-1	TRBJ2-7	ASSETKPYEQY
TRBV18	TRBJ2-1	ASSPSFPPLQF